The text below deals with one T cell receptor beta chain. These data come from a study of blood T cell repertoires in COVID-19. Looking at the study overall: The samples span acute and convalescent COVID-19 from the United States, Italy and Spain. T cells, B-cell-depleted T cells, or PBMCs supplied cDNA or gDNA.

Trimming took 2 bases from V and 4 from J; bases not matched to a gene: 3. The CDR3 has 14 residues. The germline V gene encodes CDR1 MNHEY and CDR2 SMNVEV (reference sequence). In the original analysis: The assay estimated nucleated cells by amplifying reference gene primers. Method: immunoSEQ multiplex PCR; TCRdb's copy keeps in-frame clones and lacks some. That table is the source of V, J and clone size, and D and trimming were worked out from the DNA. The sample shows around 130,000 clones, over 80% of them seen only once. This chain joins TRBV27 and TRBJ2-7; TRBD1 aligns across 9 bases. This TCR derives from a man in his forties with active or convalescent COVID-19. Specimen: peripheral blood. CDR3 sequence (DNA): TGTGCCAGCAGTTTAAGGGGGACAGGGTACGAGCAGTACTTC. Protein sequence: CASSLRGTGYEQYF.